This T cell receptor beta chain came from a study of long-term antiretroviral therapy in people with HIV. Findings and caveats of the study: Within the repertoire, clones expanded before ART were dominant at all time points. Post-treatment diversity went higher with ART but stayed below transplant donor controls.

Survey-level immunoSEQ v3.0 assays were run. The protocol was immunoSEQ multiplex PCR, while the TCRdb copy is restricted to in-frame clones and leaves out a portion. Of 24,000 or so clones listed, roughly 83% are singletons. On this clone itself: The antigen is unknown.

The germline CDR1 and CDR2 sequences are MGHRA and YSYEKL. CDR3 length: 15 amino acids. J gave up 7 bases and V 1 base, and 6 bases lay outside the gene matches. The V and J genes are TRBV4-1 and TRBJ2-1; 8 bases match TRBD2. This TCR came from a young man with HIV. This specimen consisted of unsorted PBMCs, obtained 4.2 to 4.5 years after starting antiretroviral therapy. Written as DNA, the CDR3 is TGCGCCAGCAGCCAAGTCGGGGGGGGAGGAAATGAGCAGTTCTTC. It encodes CASSQVGGGGNEQFF.